One and the same sample provided the 19 T cell receptor beta chains below, sequenced in a study of OX40 agonist ivuxolimab in advanced cancers. TCRdb keeps only in-frame clones here, not all; method: immunoSEQ multiplex PCR. The sample lists about 130,000 clones; about nine tenths were seen once. Source: CD4+ or CD8+ T cells sorted from blood, taken in a trial of the OX40 agonist ivuxolimab. The receptors were sampled from an adult with an advanced solid tumor such as melanoma, head and neck, liver or kidney cancer.

The DNA for the CDR3 is TGTGCCAGCAGACAGGGAACCTACAATGAGCAGTTCTTC. It is translated as CASRQGTYNEQFF. The rearrangement uses TRBV28 and TRBJ2-1; D may be TRBD1 (6 bases). The CDR3 is 13 amino acids. Trimming removed 6 bases from V and 2 bases from J, with 8 bases in between. CDR1 MDHEN and CDR2 SYDVKM come from the germline V gene.

The chain uses TRBV18 and TRBJ1-4; maybe TRBD1 (6 bases). The V gene's germline CDR1 is KGHSH and CDR2 LQKENI. Trimming took off 3 bases at V and 7 bases at J, with 12 bases between the two ends. The CDR3 consists of 14 residues. CDR3 DNA sequence: TGTGCCAGCTCACCGTCAGGGGAACTTGAAAAACTGTTTTTT. Translating it yields CASSPSGELEKLFF.

The rearrangement links TRBV28 to TRBJ2-5; D is perhaps TRBD1 (6 bases). Per germline, CDR1 MDHEN and CDR2 SYDVKM. CDR3 length: 14 amino acids. V lost 6 bases and J lost 0, with 11 bases in between. CDR3 region: CASRRGQYQETQYF. CDR3 in DNA: TGTGCCAGCAGAAGAGGACAGTACCAAGAGACCCAGTACTTC.

The chain employs TRBV9 and TRBJ1-2; TRBD1 is a possible D gene (6 bases). CDR3 size: 16 residues. V lost 4 bases and J 4 bases, leaving 20 bases between the germline ends. The V gene's germline CDR1 is SGDLS and CDR2 YYNGEE. CDR3 protein: CASSTGFGGSGYGYTF. DNA for the CDR3: TGTGCCAGCAGCACGGGGTTCGGGGGCTCCGGCTATGGCTACACCTTC.

V usage is TRBV19 and J usage is TRBJ1-4; TRBD1 aligns across 10 bases. Germline V gene lookup returns CDR1 LNHDA and CDR2 SQIVND (reference sequence). V shed 3 bases, J shed 8 bases, and the junction held 9 bases outside the gene matches. This CDR3 is 16 amino acids long. CDR3 protein: CASSMETGGSKEKLFF. CDR3 coding DNA: TGTGCCAGTAGTATGGAGACAGGGGGCTCGAAGGAAAAACTGTTTTTT.

The chain combines TRBV19 with TRBJ2-6; weak D call: TRBD1 (6 bases). Germline assignment: CDR1 LNHDA and CDR2 SQIVND (reference sequence). This CDR3 has 17 amino acids. The ends were cut back, 0 bases at V and 0 bases at J, with 9 bases in the middle. The CDR3: CASSIDRTVSGANVLTF. As DNA, the CDR3 is TGTGCCAGTAGTATAGACCGGACAGTCTCTGGGGCCAACGTCCTGACTTTC.

The chain is built from TRBV15 and TRBJ2-7; D is possibly TRBD2 (5 bases). CDR3 length: 16 amino acids. CDR1 and CDR2 (germline): LNHNV, YYDKDF (reference sequence). Between the trimmed V and J ends, which lost 1 base and 0 bases, there was a span of 13 bases. CDR3 nucleotides: TGTGCCACCAGCAGAGGGTCGGGATTGAGCTCCTACGAGCAGTACTTC. Translation gives CATSRGSGLSSYEQYF.

This chain links TRBV6-1 with TRBJ2-5; no definite D call. The CDR3 runs 14 residues. V gave up 1 base and J gave up 1 base, with 7 bases separating them. Germline V gene lookup returns CDR1 MNHNS and CDR2 SASEGT. The CDR3, as DNA: TGTGCCAGCAGTGAAGGAACGGCCCAAGAGACCCAGTACTTC. Residues: CASSEGTAQETQYF.

The rearrangement links TRBV5-8 to TRBJ1-5, with D unclear. The germline V gene encodes CDR1 SGHTS and CDR2 YDEGEE. The CDR3 contains 14 residues. V was trimmed by 4 bases and J by 6 bases, leaving 14 bases between them. CDR3 sequence (DNA): TGTGCCAGCAGCCCAGGACCCATGGGTCAGCCCCAGCATTTT. Translating it yields CASSPGPMGQPQHF.

Here the CDR3 DNA reads TGTGCCAGTAGTACCGGGGGGGTGTACCCCTACGAGCAGTACTTC. Protein sequence: CASSTGGVYPYEQYF. The V call is TRBV19, the J call TRBJ2-7, with 8 bases that match TRBD2. Looked up from germline, CDR1 is LNHDA and CDR2 is SQIVND (reference sequence). CDR3 length: 15 amino acids. Trimming took 4 bases from V and 2 from J; bases not matched to a gene: 7.

Comment on this clone: Different DNA sequences within this sample yield the same CDR3. The rearrangement links TRBV5-1 to TRBJ1-1; a possible D gene is TRBD1 (5 bases). The CDR3 loop spans 14 amino acids. CDR1 is SGHRS, CDR2 YFSETQ, per germline. Between the trimmed V and J ends, which lost 4 bases and 2 bases, there was a span of 12 bases. The CDR3 region is CASSTGTANTEAFF. DNA for the CDR3: TGCGCCAGCAGCACCGGGACGGCTAACACTGAAGCTTTCTTT.

The chain recombines TRBV9 with TRBJ2-1; D is possibly TRBD1 or TRBD2 (5 bases each). V was cut by 4 bases and J by 7 bases, with 15 bases left in between. Germline values: CDR1 SGDLS, CDR2 YYNGEE. The CDR3 loop spans 14 amino acids. CDR3 nucleotide sequence: TGTGCCAGCAGCCAAACCGGGACCACTAATGAGCAGTTCTTC. Translation: CASSQTGTTNEQFF.

The chain combines TRBV28 with TRBJ2-3; D possibly corresponds to TRBD2 (5 bases). Trimming shortened V by 6 bases and J by 4 bases, and 11 bases separated the two germline ends. The CDR3 contains 13 residues. In germline, CDR1 is MDHEN, CDR2 SYDVKM. The CDR3: CASSLLEADTQYF. CDR3 sequence (DNA): TGTGCCAGCAGCCTACTAGAAGCAGATACGCAGTATTTT.

The gene calls are TRBV5-4 and TRBJ2-2, with D uncertain. In germline, CDR1 is SGHNT, CDR2 YYREEE (reference sequence). The CDR3 runs to 15 residues. With 4 bases removed from V and 0 bases from J, the gap between germline ends came to 10 bases. The CDR3, as DNA: TGTGCCAGCAGCCCTCGAATCGCGAACACCGGGGAGCTGTTTTTT. This translates into CASSPRIANTGELFF.

The chain carries TRBV6-5 and TRBJ2-7, with TRBD1 matching 8 bases. V was pared by 5 bases and J by 3 bases, with 9 bases of the junction left unmatched. The length of the CDR3 is 15 residues. From germline, CDR1 is MNHEY and CDR2 SVGAGI. The DNA of the CDR3 is TGTGCCAGCAGTCCGCCGCAGGGGGCCGTCTACGAGCAGTACTTC. Translated: CASSPPQGAVYEQYF.

This chain joins TRBV29-1 and TRBJ1-1; 7 nucleotides align to TRBD1. V gave up 7 bases and J gave up 0 bases; unmatched junction bases: 2. Germline V gene sequence: CDR1 SQVTM, CDR2 ANQGSEA. CDR3 length: 12 amino acids. Here the CDR3 DNA reads TGCAGCGGAGGGGGCTTGAACACTGAAGCTTTCTTT. Its protein is CSGGGLNTEAFF.

The rearrangement links TRBV18 to TRBJ1-1; 9 bases fit TRBD1. Trimming removed 0 bases from V and 4 bases from J; junction bases left unmatched: 3. The germline V gene has CDR1 KGHSH and CDR2 LQKENI. The length of the CDR3 is 15 residues. CDR3 bases: TGTGCCAGCTCACCACCGGGACAGGGCGGCACTGAAGCTTTCTTT. This codes for CASSPPGQGGTEAFF.

In regard to this clone: Germline and junction disagree at one end, which may indicate a read error. The J gene is TRBJ2-7, the V gene TRBV30; 8 bases are a match to TRBD2. The CDR3 is made up of 11 amino acids. The germline gives CDR1 GTSNPN, CDR2 SVGIG (reference sequence). CDR3 coding DNA: TGTGCCTGGGGGGGATTGCGGGAGGCTCACTTC. As protein: CAWGGLREAHF.

This clone was seen a few times. This chain's CDR3 is CASSPKTVPPGQPQHF. DNA for the CDR3: TGTGCCAGCAGTCCCAAGACAGTCCCCCCGGGACAGCCCCAGCATTTT. The chain joins TRBV28 to TRBJ1-5, with D tentatively TRBD1 (5 bases). CDR3 length: 16 amino acids. The germline V and J ends were trimmed by 5 bases and 7 bases, with 21 bases remaining between them. Germline V gives CDR1 MDHEN, CDR2 SYDVKM.